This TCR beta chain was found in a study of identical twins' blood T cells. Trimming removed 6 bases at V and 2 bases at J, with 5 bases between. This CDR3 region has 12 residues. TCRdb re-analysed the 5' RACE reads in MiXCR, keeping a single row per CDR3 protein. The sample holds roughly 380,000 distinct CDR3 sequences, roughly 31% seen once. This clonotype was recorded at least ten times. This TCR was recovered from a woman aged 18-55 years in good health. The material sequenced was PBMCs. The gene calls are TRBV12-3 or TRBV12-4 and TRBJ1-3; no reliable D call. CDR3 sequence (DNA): TGTGCCAGCAGCTTAACTGGAAACACCATATATTTT. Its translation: CASSLTGNTIYF.